This T cell receptor (beta chain) derives from a study of monozygotic twins with inflammatory bowel disease (dated by TCRdb to between 2018 and 2020). Looking at the study overall: A total of some 30 monozygotic twin pairs were included in the full study, comprising nine German pairs (four IBD-concordant, five IBD-discordant) and 19 IBD-discordant Danish pairs. Disease-associated traits were sought mainly through comparisons between IBD patients and their genetically identical healthy co-twins within discordant pairs. Each individual had, on average, about 151 000 unique TCRalpha sequences and 181 000 unique TCRbeta sequences available for analysis. The research as a whole found: Measured by the inverse Simpson index, TCRbeta repertoire diversity was lower in IBD patients than in their healthy co-twins. No difference in repertoire similarity was observed between concordant and discordant twins, possibly owing to limited statistical power. Compared with healthy twins, IBD patients had fewer clonotypes in common with other individuals, a difference most pronounced in patients showing signs of disease activity. The results gave no support for a single strong signal or clonotype linked to IBD. Because patients were on differing immunosuppressive treatments, the repertoires may have picked up extra background noise and inter-individual variability. The analysis was unable to tell apart different T cell subtypes.

The library was produced with 5' RACE. The input for every TCR library was approximately 3,500 ng of total RNA. For each sample, cDNA was synthesized in eight separate reactions using SMARTScribe reverse transcriptase. During cDNA synthesis, unique molecular identifiers containing a 6-nucleotide sample barcode were introduced by template switching. TCRalpha and TCRbeta cDNA was amplified by two nested PCRs of around 16 and 10 cycles, with bead purification after each PCR. Before amplification, the cDNA was treated with uracil DNA-glycosylase and purified using the QIAquick PCR purification kit. The second PCR added Illumina TruSeq-compatible adapters along with sample-specific barcodes. TapeStation and Qubit were used to check library quality and concentration, and 5 ng of each library went into the pool. The pooled libraries were sequenced with 2 x 100 bp reads and custom sequencing primers on an Illumina HiSeq2500 single-index Rapid Run. The source study handled its data this way. PCR and sequencing errors were corrected by UMI-based consensus assembly using MiGEC version 1.2.6. MiXCR version 2.1.1 was used to carry out V(D)J alignment, clonotype assembly and CDR3 extraction. Gene usage, clonotype sharing and MAIT/NKT TCR abundance were normalised by analysing the top 1000, 10 000 and 20 000 clonotypes per sample. After downsampling to 27 000 UMIs, diversity was calculated as the inverse Simpson index using the vegan R package. Paired Mann-Whitney U tests were applied to discordant twin pairs, and Benjamini-Hochberg correction was used for multiple testing. TCRdb reprocessed the sequencing reads and holds a single record per CDR3 protein sequence, with no DNA. The V and J calls come from TCRdb's annotation, not from the publication. The sample's table lists a count of approximately 100,000 distinct CDR3 sequences. The ten largest clones take up under 2.5% of the sample.

From each donor, an approximately 2.5 ml peripheral blood sample was collected into PAXgene tubes and stored at -80 degrees C. Total RNA was isolated from whole blood with the PAXgene blood miRNA kit on an automated QIAcube, without T cell sorting. Peripheral blood from monozygotic twin pairs who were concordant or discordant for inflammatory bowel disease underwent deep TCRalpha and TCRbeta repertoire profiling using unique molecular barcoding. Smoking habits were recorded for all twin pairs, with individuals classified as current, former or never smokers. The CDR3 starts with the cysteine, ends with the phenylalanine, and has 14 residues. The DNA is not on file. Sequences MNHEY (CDR1) and SVGAGI (CDR2) are obtained from the germline V gene. In regard to this clonotype: Its antigen target is currently unknown.

This clonotype originated in a human donor with ulcerative colitis or Crohn's disease, or a healthy co-twin of an affected twin (not recorded which). Sequenced material: blood. The receptor chain draws on TRBV6-5 and TRBJ1-6; TCRdb outputs TRBD1, but without DNA this stays unchecked. The CDR3 sequence is CASSYLGGNSPLHF.